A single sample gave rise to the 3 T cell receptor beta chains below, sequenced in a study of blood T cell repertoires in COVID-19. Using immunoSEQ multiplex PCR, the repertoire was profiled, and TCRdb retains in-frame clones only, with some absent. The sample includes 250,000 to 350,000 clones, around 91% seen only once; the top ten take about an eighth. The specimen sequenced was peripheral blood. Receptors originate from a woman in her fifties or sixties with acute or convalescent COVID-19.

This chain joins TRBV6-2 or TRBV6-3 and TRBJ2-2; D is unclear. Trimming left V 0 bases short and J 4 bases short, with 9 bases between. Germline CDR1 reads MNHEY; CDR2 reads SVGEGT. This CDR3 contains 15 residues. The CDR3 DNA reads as TGTGCCAGCAGTTACTCGTGGGCAGCCACCGGGGAGCTGTTTTTT. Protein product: CASSYSWAATGELFF.

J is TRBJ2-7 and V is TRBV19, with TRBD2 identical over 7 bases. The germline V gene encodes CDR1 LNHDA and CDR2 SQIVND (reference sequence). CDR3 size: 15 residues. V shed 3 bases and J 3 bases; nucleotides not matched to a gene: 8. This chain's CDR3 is CASSIGTSVFYEQYF. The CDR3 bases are TGTGCCAGTAGTATTGGAACTAGCGTGTTCTACGAGCAGTACTTC.

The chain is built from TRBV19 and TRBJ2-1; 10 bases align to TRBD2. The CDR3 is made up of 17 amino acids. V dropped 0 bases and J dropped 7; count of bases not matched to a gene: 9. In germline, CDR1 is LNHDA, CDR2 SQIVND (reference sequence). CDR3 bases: TGTGCCAGTAGTATAGATCGAGCTAGCGGGAGATCTAATGAGCAGTTCTTC. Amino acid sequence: CASSIDRASGRSNEQFF.